This TCR beta chain stems from a study of blood T cell repertoires in COVID-19. The wider study: Donors in the United States, Italy and Spain gave samples during acute or convalescent COVID-19. T cells, B-cell-depleted T cells, or PBMCs provided the cDNA or gDNA that served as material.

The CDR3 consists of 15 residues. Germline assignment: CDR1 SGHDN and CDR2 FVKESK. J was trimmed by 5 bases and V by 4 bases; bases with no gene match: 6. Original data processing: Amplification with reference gene primers provided the estimates of nucleated cell counts. The repertoire was sequenced with immunoSEQ multiplex PCR; TCRdb's copy has only in-frame clones and lacks some. V and J calls and clone size are copied from that table; D and trimming were computed from the DNA. The sample carries roughly 130,000 clones, about 89% recorded once. The sequenced sample consisted of peripheral blood. The chain employs TRBV14 and TRBJ2-1, with TRBD2 matching over 9 bases. This TCR was sampled from a woman in her sixties with acute or convalescent COVID-19. The CDR3 DNA follows: TGTGCCAGCAGCCCGCTAGCGGGACGGGACAATGAGCAGTTCTTC. Its protein product is CASSPLAGRDNEQFF.